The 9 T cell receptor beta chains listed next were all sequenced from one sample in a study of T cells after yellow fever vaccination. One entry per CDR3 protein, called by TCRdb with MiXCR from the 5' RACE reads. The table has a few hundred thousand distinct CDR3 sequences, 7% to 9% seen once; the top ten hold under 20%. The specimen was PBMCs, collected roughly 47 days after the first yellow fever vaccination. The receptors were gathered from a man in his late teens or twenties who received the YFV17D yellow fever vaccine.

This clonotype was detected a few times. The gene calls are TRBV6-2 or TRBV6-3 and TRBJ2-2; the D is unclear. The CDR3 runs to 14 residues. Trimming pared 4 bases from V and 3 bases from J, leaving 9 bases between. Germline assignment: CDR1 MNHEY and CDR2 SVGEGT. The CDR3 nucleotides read TGTGCCAGCAGTTTTCAGGTTGACACCGGGGAGCTGTTTTTT. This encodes CASSFQVDTGELFF.

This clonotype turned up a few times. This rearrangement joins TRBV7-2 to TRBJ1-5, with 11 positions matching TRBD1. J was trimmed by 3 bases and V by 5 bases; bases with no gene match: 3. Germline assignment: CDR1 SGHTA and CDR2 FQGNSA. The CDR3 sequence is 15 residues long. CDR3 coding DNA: TGTGCCAGCAGCCGGGACAGGGGGGACAATCAGCCCCAGCATTTT. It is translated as CASSRDRGDNQPQHF.

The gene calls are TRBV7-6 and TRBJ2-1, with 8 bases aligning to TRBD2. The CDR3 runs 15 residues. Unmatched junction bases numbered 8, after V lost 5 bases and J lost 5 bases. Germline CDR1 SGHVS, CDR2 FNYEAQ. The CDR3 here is CASSPAGGDHNEQFF. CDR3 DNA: TGTGCCAGCAGCCCGGCGGGGGGCGACCACAATGAGCAGTTCTTC.

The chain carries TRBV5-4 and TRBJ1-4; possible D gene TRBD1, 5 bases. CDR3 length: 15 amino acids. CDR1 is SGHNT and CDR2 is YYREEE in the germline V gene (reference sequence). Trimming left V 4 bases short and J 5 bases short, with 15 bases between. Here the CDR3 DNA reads TGTGCCAGCAGCCGGGACGGGCAACGGAATGAAAAACTGTTTTTT. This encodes CASSRDGQRNEKLFF.

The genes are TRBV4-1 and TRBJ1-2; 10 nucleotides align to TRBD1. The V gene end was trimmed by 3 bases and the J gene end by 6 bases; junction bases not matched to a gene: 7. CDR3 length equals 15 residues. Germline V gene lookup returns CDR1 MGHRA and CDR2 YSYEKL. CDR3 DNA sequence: TGCGCCAGCAGCCAGCCGGGACAGGGGATCGATGGCTACACCTTC. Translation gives CASSQPGQGIDGYTF.

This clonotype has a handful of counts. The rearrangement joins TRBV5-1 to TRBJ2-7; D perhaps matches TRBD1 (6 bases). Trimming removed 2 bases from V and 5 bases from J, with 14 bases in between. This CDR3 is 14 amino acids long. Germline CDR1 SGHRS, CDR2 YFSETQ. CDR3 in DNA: TGCGCCAGCAGCTTCGACAGGCCAGGCGACGAGCAGTACTTC. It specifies CASSFDRPGDEQYF.

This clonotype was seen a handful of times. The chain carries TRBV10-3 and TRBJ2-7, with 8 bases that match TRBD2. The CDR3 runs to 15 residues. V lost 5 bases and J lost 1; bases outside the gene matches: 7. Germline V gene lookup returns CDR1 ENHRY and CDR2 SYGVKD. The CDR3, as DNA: TGTGCCATCAGTAGGGGGACTAGGGGATCCTACGAGCAGTACGTC. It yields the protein CAISRGTRGSYEQYV.

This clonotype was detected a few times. CDR3 in DNA: TGTGCCAGCAGTTACGGATTTACAGGGGCCTCCTACGAGCAGTACTTC. This gives the protein CASSYGFTGASYEQYF. The chain is built from TRBV6-5 and TRBJ2-7, with 7 bases lining up with TRBD1. The length of the CDR3 is 16 residues. Losses at the gene ends were 2 bases for V and 0 bases for J; bases not matched to a gene: 7. CDR1 is MNHEY and CDR2 is SVGAGI in the germline V gene.

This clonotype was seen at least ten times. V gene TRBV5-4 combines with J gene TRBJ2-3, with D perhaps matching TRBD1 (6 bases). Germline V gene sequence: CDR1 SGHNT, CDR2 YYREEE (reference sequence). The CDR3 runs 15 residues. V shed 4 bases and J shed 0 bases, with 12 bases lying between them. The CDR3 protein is CASSRDTTSTDTQYF. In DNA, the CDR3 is TGTGCCAGCAGCCGGGACACAACTAGCACAGATACGCAGTATTTT.